Sequencing of this T cell receptor beta chain was carried out in a study of cytomegalovirus exposure and HLA in healthy donors. Findings of the study overall: Some public TCRs appeared in many individuals, while most sequences were rare.

The germline gives CDR1 MGHRA, CDR2 YSYEKL. This CDR3 is built from 14 residues. The ends were cut back, 4 bases at V and 3 bases at J, with 9 bases in the middle. The protocol was immunoSEQ multiplex PCR, while the TCRdb copy is restricted to in-frame clones and leaves out a portion. The sample lists over 60,000 clones; 85% to 95% were seen once. Of note for this clone: The antigen is undetermined.

This sequence was found in a man between 18 and 29 years old in good health and CMV-seronegative. The sample was PBMCs. The V call is TRBV4-1, the J call TRBJ1-4, with D perhaps TRBD1 (5 bases). The DNA for the CDR3 is TGCGCCAGCAGCCCGACAGAGTCTAATGAAAAACTGTTTTTT. Translated: CASSPTESNEKLFF.